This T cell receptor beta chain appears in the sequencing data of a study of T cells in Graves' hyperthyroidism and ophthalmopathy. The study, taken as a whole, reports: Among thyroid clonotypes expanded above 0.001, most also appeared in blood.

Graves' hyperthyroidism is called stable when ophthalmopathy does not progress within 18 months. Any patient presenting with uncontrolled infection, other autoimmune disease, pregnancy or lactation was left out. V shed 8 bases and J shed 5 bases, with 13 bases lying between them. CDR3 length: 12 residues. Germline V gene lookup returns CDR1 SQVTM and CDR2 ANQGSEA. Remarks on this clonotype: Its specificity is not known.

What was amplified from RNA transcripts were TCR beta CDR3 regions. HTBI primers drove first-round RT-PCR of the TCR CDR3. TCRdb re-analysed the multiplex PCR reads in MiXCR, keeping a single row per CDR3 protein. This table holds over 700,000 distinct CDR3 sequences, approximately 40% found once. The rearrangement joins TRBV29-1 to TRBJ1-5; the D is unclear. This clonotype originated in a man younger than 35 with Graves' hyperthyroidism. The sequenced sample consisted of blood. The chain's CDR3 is CSLLGGDQPQHF. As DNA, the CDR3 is TGCAGCTTGCTGGGCGGCGATCAGCCCCAGCATTTT.